Listed below are T cell receptor beta chains from one sample, sequenced in a study of pediatric ulcerative colitis. Sequencing was performed with immunoSEQ multiplex PCR; in TCRdb, only in-frame clones are kept and a portion is missing. The data contain 20,000 or so clones, around 69% of them singletons. The material sequenced was gut tissue. All receptors derive from a boy younger than 18 with severe ulcerative colitis. CDR3s include the opening cysteine and the closing phenylalanine or tryptophan. Each record gives: D gene, clone size, V gene, J gene, CDR3 protein, CDR3 DNA. D genes are given only for firm matches. Clone size appears in some rows only: once, few, many, or a class for an expanded clone.

>NA|once|TRBV5-8|TRBJ2-5
CASSLGGRVGQYF
TGTGCCAGCAGCTTGGGCGGCCGGGTCGGCCAGTACTTC
>NA|NA|TRBV19|TRBJ2-2
CASNPKNTGELFF
TGTGCCAGTAATCCGAAGAACACCGGGGAGCTGTTTTTT
>TRBD1|NA|TRBV5-1|TRBJ2-2
CASSYPRDRGSYTGELFF
TGCGCCAGCAGCTATCCCCGGGACAGGGGATCGTACACCGGGGAGCTGTTTTTT
>NA|NA|TRBV7-9|TRBJ1-2
CASSPAGSQGYGYTF
TGTGCCAGCAGCCCCGCTGGATCCCAAGGCTATGGCTACACCTTC
>NA|NA|TRBV7-2|TRBJ1-2
CASSSAGGGYGYTF
TGTGCCAGCAGCTCTGCGGGAGGAGGGTATGGCTACACCTTC
>TRBD2|NA|TRBV7-2|TRBJ2-5
CASSPWTSEETQYF
TGTGCCAGCAGCCCATGGACTAGCGAAGAGACCCAGTACTTC
>NA|NA|TRBV5-1|TRBJ2-7
CASSLALTAGQQYF
TGCGCCAGCAGCTTAGCTTTGACAGCAGGACAGCAGTACTTC
>NA|NA|TRBV6-5|TRBJ1-2
CASTSARGGLAGYTF
TGTGCCAGCACCTCCGCCCGGGGAGGGTTAGCTGGCTACACCTTC
>NA|NA|TRBV5-8|TRBJ2-7
CASSTPVATYEQYF
TGTGCCAGCAGCACGCCTGTGGCCACCTACGAGCAGTACTTC
>TRBD1|NA|TRBV6-6|TRBJ1-5
CASSPGQGSNQPQHF
TGTGCCAGCAGCCCTGGACAGGGCAGCAATCAGCCCCAGCATTTT
>NA|NA|TRBV6-1|TRBJ1-5
CASSEAQGRNQPQHF
TGTGCCAGCAGTGAGGCACAGGGTAGGAATCAGCCCCAGCATTTT
>NA|NA|TRBV15|TRBJ1-5
CATSRPRRQPQHF
TGTGCCACCAGCAGACCCAGACGACAGCCCCAGCATTTT
>NA|NA|TRBV6-6|TRBJ1-5
CASIQGTGSNQPQHF
TGTGCCAGCATCCAGGGGACGGGGAGCAATCAGCCCCAGCATTTT
>NA|NA|TRBV4-1|TRBJ2-1
CASSQGPYNEQFF
TGCGCCAGCAGCCAAGGGCCCTACAATGAGCAGTTCTTC
>NA|NA|TRBV6-6|TRBJ1-3
CACRGGNSGNTIYF
TGTGCCTGCCGGGGCGGAAACTCTGGAAACACCATATATTTT
>TRBD1|NA|TRBV18|TRBJ2-7
CASSPSRPSRGNDEQYF
TGTGCCAGCTCACCCTCGCGCCCCTCCAGGGGGAACGACGAGCAGTACTTC
>TRBD1|NA|TRBV13|TRBJ1-2
CASSLGRQGAYGYTF
TGTGCCAGCAGCTTAGGACGACAGGGGGCATATGGCTACACCTTC
>NA|NA|TRBV6-6|TRBJ2-2
CASSRTHRVWTGELFF
TGTGCCAGCAGTCGAACCCACAGGGTGTGGACCGGGGAGCTGTTTTTT
>TRBD1|NA|TRBV19|TRBJ1-5
CASSTGGIGNQPQHF
TGTGCCAGTAGTACAGGGGGTATCGGCAATCAGCCCCAGCATTTT
>TRBD2|few|TRBV2|TRBJ2-5
CASTETGLAGGPREKETQYF
TGTGCCAGCACCGAAACGGGACTAGCGGGGGGGCCTCGGGAAAAAGAGACCCAGTACTTC
>NA|NA|TRBV5-1|TRBJ1-1
CASSLGQLGWGTNTEAFF
TGCGCCAGCAGCTTGGGCCAGCTGGGGTGGGGGACGAACACTGAAGCTTTCTTT
>NA|NA|TRBV11-3|TRBJ1-5
CASSLEAGLRSQPQHF
TGTGCCAGCAGCTTAGAAGCAGGGTTGAGAAGTCAGCCCCAGCATTTT
>NA|NA|TRBV2|TRBJ1-4
CASSDLRKLFF
TGTGCCAGCAGTGATTTGAGAAAACTGTTTTTT
>NA|once|TRBV6-1|TRBJ1-2
CASSERSGTDGYTF
TGTGCCAGCAGTGAACGAAGTGGGACGGATGGCTACACCTTC
>TRBD1|NA|TRBV5-5|TRBJ1-2
CASSYTGTANYGYTF
TGTGCCAGCAGCTATACCGGGACAGCCAACTATGGCTACACCTTC
>NA|NA|TRBV6-5|TRBJ2-1
CASKDRDREFF
TGTGCCAGCAAAGACCGGGACCGGGAGTTCTTC
>TRBD1|NA|TRBV4-3|TRBJ1-2
CASSPQTGTNYGYTF
TGCGCCAGCAGCCCCCAGACAGGGACCAACTATGGCTACACCTTC
>NA|NA|TRBV14|TRBJ2-5
CASSLGEAGETQYF
TGTGCCAGCAGCCTGGGGGAGGCAGGAGAGACCCAGTACTTC
>NA|NA|TRBV5-1|TRBJ1-1
CASSLHGAQLVTEAFF
TGCGCCAGCAGCCTCCACGGGGCCCAGCTCGTCACTGAAGCTTTCTTT
>TRBD1|NA|TRBV9|TRBJ2-2
CASSPTQGAGELFF
TGTGCCAGCAGCCCGACACAGGGGGCCGGGGAGCTGTTTTTT
>NA|NA|TRBV10-3|TRBJ1-1
CAIRGREGMNTEAFF
TGTGCCATCAGAGGGAGGGAGGGCATGAACACTGAAGCTTTCTTT
>TRBD1|few|TRBV6-5|TRBJ1-2
CASRKTGGWDGYTF
TGTGCCAGCAGGAAGACAGGGGGATGGGATGGCTACACCTTC
>NA|NA|TRBV2|TRBJ2-7
CASTDNRYEQYF
TGTGCCAGCACCGATAACCGTTACGAGCAGTACTTC
>TRBD2|NA|TRBV5-4|TRBJ2-7
CASSPSGGTYEQYF
TGTGCCAGCAGCCCCAGCGGGGGCACCTACGAGCAGTACTTC
>TRBD1|NA|TRBV19|TRBJ1-2
CAVGQGQGYTF
TGTGCCGTAGGACAGGGGCAGGGCTACACCTTC
>NA|NA|TRBV10-3|TRBJ2-7
CAISGDSPYEQYF
TGTGCCATTTCGGGGGACTCCCCCTACGAGCAGTACTTC
>NA|NA|TRBV6-5|TRBJ1-3
CASSPGVTIYF
TGTGCCAGCAGCCCCGGTGTCACCATATATTTT
>TRBD2|NA|TRBV10-2|TRBJ2-1
CASSESLVAGYNEQFF
TGCGCCAGCAGTGAGTCGCTAGTAGCGGGGTACAATGAGCAGTTCTTC
>NA|NA|TRBV6-5|TRBJ1-1
CASRSSRGEAFF
TGTGCCAGCCGATCCTCTCGGGGCGAAGCTTTCTTT
>NA|NA|TRBV5-1|TRBJ1-1
CASSPQQVKDTEAFF
TGCGCCAGCAGCCCGCAACAGGTTAAGGACACTGAAGCTTTCTTT
>TRBD1|NA|TRBV2|TRBJ2-7
CASDRGVYYEQYF
TGTGCCAGCGACAGGGGCGTCTACTACGAGCAGTACTTC
>NA|NA|TRBV5-4|TRBJ2-5
CASSLEVQETQYF
TGTGCCAGCAGCTTGGAAGTTCAAGAGACCCAGTACTTC
>TRBD1|few|TRBV10-3|TRBJ1-2
CAITGGTGAFLNYGYTF
TGTGCCATCACCGGGGGGACAGGTGCCTTTTTAAACTATGGCTACACCTTC
>NA|medium-sized|TRBV6-5|TRBJ1-2
CASTSMGSNYGYTF
TGTGCCAGCACCTCTATGGGCAGTAACTATGGCTACACCTTC
>TRBD1|NA|TRBV6-6|TRBJ1-1
CASREPGQGTEAFF
TGTGCCAGCAGGGAACCGGGACAGGGAACTGAAGCTTTCTTT